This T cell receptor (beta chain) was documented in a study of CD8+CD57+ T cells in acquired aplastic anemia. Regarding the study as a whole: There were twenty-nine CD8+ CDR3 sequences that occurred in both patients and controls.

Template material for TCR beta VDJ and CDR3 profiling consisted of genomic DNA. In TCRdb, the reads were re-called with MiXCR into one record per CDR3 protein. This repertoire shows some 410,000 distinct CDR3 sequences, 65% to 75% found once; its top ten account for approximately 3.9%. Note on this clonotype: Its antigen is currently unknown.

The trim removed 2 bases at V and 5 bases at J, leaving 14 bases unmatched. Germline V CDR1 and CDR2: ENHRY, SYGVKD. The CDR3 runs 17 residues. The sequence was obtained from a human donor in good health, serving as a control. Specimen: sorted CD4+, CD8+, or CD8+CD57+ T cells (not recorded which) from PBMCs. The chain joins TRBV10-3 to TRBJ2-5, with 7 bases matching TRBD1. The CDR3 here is CAISETSSRGGHETQYF. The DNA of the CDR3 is TGTGCCATCAGTGAGACGTCATCTAGAGGGGGCCACGAGACCCAGTACTTC.